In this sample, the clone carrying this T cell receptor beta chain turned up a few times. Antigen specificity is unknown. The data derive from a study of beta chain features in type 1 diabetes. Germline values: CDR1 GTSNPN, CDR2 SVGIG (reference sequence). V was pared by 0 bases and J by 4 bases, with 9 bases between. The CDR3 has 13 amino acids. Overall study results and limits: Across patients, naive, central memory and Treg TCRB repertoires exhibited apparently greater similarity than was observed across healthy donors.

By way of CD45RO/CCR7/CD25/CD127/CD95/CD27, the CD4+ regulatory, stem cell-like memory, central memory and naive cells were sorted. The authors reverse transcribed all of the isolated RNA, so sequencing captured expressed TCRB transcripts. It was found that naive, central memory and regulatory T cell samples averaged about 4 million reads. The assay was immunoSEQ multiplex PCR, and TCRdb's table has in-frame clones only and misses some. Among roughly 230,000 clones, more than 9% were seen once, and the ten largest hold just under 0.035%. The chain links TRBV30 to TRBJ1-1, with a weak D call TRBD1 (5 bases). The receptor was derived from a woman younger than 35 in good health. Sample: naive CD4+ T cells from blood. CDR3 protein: CAWSVQVSTEAFF. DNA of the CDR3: TGTGCCTGGAGTGTACAGGTTTCCACTGAAGCTTTCTTT.